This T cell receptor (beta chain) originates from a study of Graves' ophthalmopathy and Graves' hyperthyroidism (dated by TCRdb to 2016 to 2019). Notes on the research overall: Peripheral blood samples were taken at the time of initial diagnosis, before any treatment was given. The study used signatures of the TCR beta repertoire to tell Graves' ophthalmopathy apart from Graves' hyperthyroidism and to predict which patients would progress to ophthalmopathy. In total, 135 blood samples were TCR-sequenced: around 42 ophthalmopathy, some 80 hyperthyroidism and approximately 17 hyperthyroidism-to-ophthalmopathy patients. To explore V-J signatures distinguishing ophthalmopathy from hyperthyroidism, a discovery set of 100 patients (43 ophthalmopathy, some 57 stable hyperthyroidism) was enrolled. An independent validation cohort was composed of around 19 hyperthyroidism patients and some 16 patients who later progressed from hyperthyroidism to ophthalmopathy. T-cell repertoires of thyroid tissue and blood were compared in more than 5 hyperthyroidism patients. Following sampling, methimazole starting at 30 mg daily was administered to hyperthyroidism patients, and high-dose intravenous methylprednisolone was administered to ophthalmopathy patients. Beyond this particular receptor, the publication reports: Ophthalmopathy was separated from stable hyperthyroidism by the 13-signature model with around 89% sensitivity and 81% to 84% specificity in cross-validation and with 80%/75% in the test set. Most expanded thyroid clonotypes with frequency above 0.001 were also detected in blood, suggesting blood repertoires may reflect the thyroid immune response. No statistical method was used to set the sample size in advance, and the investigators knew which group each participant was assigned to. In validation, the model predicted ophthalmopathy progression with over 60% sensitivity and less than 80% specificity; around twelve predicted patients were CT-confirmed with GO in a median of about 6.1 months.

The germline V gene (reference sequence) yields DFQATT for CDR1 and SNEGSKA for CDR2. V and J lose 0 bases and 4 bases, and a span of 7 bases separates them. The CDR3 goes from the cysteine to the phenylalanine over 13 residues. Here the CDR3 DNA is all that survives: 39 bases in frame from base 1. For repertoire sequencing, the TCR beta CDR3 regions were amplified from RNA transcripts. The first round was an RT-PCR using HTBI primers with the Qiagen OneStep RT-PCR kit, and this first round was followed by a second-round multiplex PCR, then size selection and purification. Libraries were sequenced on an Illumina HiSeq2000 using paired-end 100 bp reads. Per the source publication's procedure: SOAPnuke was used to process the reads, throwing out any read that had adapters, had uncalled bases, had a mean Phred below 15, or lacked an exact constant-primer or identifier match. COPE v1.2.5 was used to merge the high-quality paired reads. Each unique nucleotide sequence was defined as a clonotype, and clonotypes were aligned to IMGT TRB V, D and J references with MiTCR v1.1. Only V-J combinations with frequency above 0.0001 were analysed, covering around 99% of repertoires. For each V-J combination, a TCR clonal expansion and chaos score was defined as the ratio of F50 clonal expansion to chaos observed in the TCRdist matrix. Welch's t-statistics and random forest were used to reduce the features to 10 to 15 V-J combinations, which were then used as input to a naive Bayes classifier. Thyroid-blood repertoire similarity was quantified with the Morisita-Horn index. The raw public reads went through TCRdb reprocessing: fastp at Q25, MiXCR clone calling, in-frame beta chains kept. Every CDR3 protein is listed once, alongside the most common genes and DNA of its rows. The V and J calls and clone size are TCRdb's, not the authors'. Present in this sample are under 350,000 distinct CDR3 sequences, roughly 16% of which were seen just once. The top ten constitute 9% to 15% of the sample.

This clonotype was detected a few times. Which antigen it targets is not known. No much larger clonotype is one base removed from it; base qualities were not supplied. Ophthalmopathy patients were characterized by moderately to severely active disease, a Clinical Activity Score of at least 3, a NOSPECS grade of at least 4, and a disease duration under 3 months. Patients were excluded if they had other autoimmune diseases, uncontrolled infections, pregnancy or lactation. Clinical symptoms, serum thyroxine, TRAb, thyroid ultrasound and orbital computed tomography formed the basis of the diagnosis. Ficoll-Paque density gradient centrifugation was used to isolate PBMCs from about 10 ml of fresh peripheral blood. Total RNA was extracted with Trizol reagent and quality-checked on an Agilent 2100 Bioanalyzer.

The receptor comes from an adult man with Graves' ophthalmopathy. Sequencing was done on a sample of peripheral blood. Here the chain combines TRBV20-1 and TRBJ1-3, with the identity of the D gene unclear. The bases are TGCAGTGCTAGAGACCCGGAAGGAAACACCATATATTTT. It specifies CSARDPEGNTIYF.